The clone carrying this TCR beta chain has just a few counts. As yet, its antigen is unknown. TCRdb's table, derived via immunoSEQ multiplex PCR, lists solely in-frame clones and lacks some. The sample carries roughly 120,000 clones, about 91% recorded once. CDR1 is SGHRS, CDR2 YFSETQ, per germline. The ends were cut back, 0 bases at V and 6 bases at J, with 13 bases in the middle. The CDR3 is 15 amino acids. This record belongs to a study of T cell responses to AZD1222 COVID-19 vaccine. Study-wide findings and caveats: Most donors were white British and more were female, and clonal diversity was possibly underestimated.

This TCR was sampled from an adult in good health. This sample comprised peripheral blood, obtained on day 0 of AZD1222 vaccination. V and J are TRBV5-1 and TRBJ2-1; no clear D gene. The CDR3 loop reads CASSLANYQLNEQFF. The CDR3 coding sequence is TGCGCCAGCAGCTTGGCTAATTACCAGCTCAATGAGCAGTTCTTC.